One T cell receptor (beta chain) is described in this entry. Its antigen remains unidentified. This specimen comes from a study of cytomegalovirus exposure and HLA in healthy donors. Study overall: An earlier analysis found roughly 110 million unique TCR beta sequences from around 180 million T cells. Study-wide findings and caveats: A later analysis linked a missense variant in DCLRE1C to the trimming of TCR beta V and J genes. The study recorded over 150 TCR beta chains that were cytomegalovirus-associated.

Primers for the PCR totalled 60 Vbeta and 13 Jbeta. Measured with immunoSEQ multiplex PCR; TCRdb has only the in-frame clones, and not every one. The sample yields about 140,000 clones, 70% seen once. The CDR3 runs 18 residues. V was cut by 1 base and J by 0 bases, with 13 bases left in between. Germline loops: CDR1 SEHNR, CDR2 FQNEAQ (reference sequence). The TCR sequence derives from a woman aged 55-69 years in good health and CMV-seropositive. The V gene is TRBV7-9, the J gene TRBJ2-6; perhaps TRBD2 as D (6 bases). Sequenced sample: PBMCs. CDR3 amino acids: CASSLGRGLTSGANVLTF. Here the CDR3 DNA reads TGTGCCAGCAGCTTAGGACGGGGGTTAACCTCTGGGGCCAACGTCCTGACTTTC.